Listed here is a single TCR beta chain. The data were obtained in a study of blood T cell repertoires in COVID-19. About the study: Collection of acute and convalescent COVID-19 samples took place in the United States, Italy and Spain. PBMCs, B-cell-depleted T cells, or T cells were the source of the cDNA or gDNA that made up the material.

CDR3 length: 14 residues. The V and J ends lost 5 bases and 3 bases, in that order; junction bases with no gene match: 4. Germline V gene lookup returns CDR1 ENHRY and CDR2 SYGVKD. Authors' processing steps: Amplified reference gene primers provided the basis for estimating nucleated cell counts. The repertoire was sequenced with immunoSEQ multiplex PCR; TCRdb's copy has only in-frame clones and lacks some. V and J calls plus clone size are reproduced from that table; the DNA served to infer D and trimming. The table lists about 220,000 clones, around 82% of them singletons, with 10% to 15% in the top ten.

This chain connects TRBV10-3 to TRBJ2-7, with 10 bases matching TRBD1. The TCR originated in a human donor in a cohort sampled during active COVID-19. The sample consisted of peripheral blood. Here the CDR3 DNA reads TGTGCCATCAGTCGGGGACAGGGGAGCTACGAGCAGTACTTC. Protein product: CAISRGQGSYEQYF.